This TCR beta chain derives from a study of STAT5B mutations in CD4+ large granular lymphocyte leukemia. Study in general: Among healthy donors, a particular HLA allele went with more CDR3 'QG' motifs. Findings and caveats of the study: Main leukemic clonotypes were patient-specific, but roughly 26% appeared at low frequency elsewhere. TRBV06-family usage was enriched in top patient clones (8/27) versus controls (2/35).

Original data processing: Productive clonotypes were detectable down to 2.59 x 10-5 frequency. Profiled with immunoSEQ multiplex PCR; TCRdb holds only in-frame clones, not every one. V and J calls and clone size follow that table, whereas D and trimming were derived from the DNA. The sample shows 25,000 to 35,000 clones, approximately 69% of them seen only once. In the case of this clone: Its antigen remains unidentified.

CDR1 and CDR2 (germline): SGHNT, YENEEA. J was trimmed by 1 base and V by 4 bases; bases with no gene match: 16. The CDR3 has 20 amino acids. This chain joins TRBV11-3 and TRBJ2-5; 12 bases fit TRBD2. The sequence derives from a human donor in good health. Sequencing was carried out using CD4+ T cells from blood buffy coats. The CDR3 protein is CASSSSIGTSGFRIQETQYF. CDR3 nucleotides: TGTGCCAGCAGCTCCTCAATCGGGACTAGCGGGTTTAGGATCCAAGAGACCCAGTACTTC.